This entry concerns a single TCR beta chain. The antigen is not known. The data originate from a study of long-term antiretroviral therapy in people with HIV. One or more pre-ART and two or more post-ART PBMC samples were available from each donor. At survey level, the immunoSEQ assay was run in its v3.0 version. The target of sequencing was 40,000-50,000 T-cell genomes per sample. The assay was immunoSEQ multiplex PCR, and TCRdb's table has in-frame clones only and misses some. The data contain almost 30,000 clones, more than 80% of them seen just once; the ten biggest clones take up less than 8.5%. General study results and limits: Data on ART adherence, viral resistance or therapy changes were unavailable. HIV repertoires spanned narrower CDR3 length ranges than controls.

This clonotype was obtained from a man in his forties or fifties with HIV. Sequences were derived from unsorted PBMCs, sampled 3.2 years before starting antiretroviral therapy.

CDR3 sequence reads: CASRKGLAGGPGEQYF. In DNA form, the CDR3 reads TGTGCCAGCAGAAAGGGACTAGCGGGAGGGCCTGGCGAGCAGTACTTC. The rearrangement joins TRBV5-4 to TRBJ2-7, with TRBD2 matching 16 bases. V lost 5 bases to trimming and J lost 6 bases; unmatched junction nucleotides: 8. CDR3 length: 16 residues. Germline values: CDR1 SGHNT, CDR2 YYREEE (reference sequence).